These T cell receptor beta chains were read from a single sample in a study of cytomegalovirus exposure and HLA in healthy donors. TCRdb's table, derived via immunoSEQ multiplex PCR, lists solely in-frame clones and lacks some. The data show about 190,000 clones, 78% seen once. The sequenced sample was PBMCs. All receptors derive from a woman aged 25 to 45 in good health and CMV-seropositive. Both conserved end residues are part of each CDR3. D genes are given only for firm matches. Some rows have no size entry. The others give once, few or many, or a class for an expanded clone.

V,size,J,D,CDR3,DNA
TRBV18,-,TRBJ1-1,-,CASSPSRQGSLNTEAFF,TGTGCCAGCTCACCGTCGAGGCAGGGTTCTTTGAACACTGAAGCTTTCTTT
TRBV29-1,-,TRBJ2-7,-,CSVELDSYEQYF,TGCAGCGTTGAATTGGACAGCTACGAGCAGTACTTC
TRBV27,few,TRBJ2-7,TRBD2,CASSHPGLAGGGGEQYF,TGTGCCAGCAGTCACCCGGGGCTAGCGGGGGGCGGGGGCGAGCAGTACTTC
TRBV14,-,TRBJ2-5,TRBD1,CASSPAFRDRAGVALWETQYF,TGTGCCAGCAGCCCGGCCTTTCGGGACAGGGCGGGAGTAGCTCTCTGGGAGACCCAGTACTTC
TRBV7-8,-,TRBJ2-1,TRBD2,CASTGSGRDNEQFF,TGTGCCAGCACCGGTAGCGGGAGGGACAATGAGCAGTTCTTC
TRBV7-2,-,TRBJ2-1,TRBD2,CASSLVGGSGGGLYEQFF,TGTGCCAGCAGCTTAGTAGGGGGTAGCGGGGGGGGTCTGTATGAGCAGTTCTTC
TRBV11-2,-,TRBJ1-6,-,CASSLTRGGYSPLHF,TGTGCCAGCAGCTTAACCAGGGGCGGATATTCACCCCTCCACTTT
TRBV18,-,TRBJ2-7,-,CASCRDNTYEQYF,TGTGCCAGCTGCCGGGACAACACCTACGAGCAGTACTTC
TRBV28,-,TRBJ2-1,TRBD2,CASSLLAGGNEQFF,TGTGCCAGCAGTTTACTAGCGGGGGGCAATGAGCAGTTCTTC
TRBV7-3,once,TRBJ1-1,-,CASKGQAGRRVNTEAFF,TGTGCCAGCAAAGGGCAGGCGGGTCGAAGGGTGAACACTGAAGCTTTCTTT
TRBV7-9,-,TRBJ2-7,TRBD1,CASSSGTGAPYEQYF,TGTGCCAGCAGCTCCGGGACAGGGGCTCCCTACGAGCAGTACTTC
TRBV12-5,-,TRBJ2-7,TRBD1,CARDPGQGKYEQYF,TGTGCTAGAGACCCGGGACAGGGTAAATACGAGCAGTACTTC
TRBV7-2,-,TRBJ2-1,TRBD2,CASSWSVRTSGRAGNEQFF,TGTGCCAGCAGCTGGAGCGTGAGGACTAGCGGGAGGGCCGGGAATGAGCAGTTCTTC
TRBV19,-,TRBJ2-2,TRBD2,CASSPPASGSGELFF,TGTGCCAGTAGTCCCCCCGCTAGCGGGAGCGGGGAGCTGTTTTTT
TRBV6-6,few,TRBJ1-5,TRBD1,CASTLDRAGQPQHF,TGTGCCAGCACACTGGACAGGGCCGGCCAGCCCCAGCATTTT
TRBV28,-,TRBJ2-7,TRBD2,CASSRGTTLSYEQYF,TGTGCCAGCAGTCGCGGGACTACACTCTCCTACGAGCAGTACTTC
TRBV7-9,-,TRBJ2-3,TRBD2,CASSWGLAGDPTDTQYF,TGTGCCAGCAGCTGGGGACTAGCGGGGGACCCAACAGATACGCAGTATTTT
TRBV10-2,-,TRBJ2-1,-,CASCLGGANEQFF,TGCGCCAGCTGTTTGGGTGGGGCCAATGAGCAGTTCTTC
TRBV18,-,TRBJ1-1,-,CASSPERGLEAFF,TGTGCCAGCTCACCCGAACGGGGACTTGAAGCTTTCTTT
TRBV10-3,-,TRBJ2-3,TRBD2,CAISFRLADTDTQYF,TGTGCCATCAGCTTTAGACTAGCGGACACAGATACGCAGTATTTT
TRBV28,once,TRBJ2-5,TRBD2,CATSPPGSGVWGGTQYF,TGTGCCACCTCGCCCCCGGGCAGCGGGGTCTGGGGGGGGACCCAGTACTTC
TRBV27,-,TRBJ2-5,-,CASSPRQVSQETQYF,TGTGCCAGCAGCCCCCGACAGGTATCACAAGAGACCCAGTACTTC
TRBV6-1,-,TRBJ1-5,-,CASSELTKDQPQHF,TGTGCCAGCAGTGAACTGACAAAAGATCAGCCCCAGCATTTT
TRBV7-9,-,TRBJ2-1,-,CASSSRTGPNEQFF,TGTGCCAGCAGCTCTCGGACTGGTCCCAATGAGCAGTTCTTC
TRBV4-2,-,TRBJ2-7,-,CASSQDLSGYEQYF,TGTGCCAGCAGCCAAGATTTGTCCGGCTACGAGCAGTACTTC
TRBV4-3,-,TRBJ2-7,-,CASSQDTVGREQYF,TGCGCCAGCAGCCAAGATACTGTGGGCCGCGAGCAGTACTTC
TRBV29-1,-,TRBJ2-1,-,CSARDIEQFF,TGCAGCGCCCGGGACATTGAGCAGTTCTTC
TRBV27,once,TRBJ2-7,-,CASTRLGMYEQYF,TGTGCCAGCACCAGACTAGGGATGTACGAGCAGTACTTC
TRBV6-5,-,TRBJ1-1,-,CASSYSSSGTPFAFF,TGTGCCAGCAGTTACTCCTCTTCCGGGACACCGTTTGCCTTCTTT
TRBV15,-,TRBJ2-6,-,CATSISGSGANVLTF,TGTGCCACCAGCATTTCGGGCTCTGGGGCCAACGTCCTGACTTTC
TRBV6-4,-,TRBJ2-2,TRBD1,CASSDSRTGDTGELFF,TGTGCCAGCAGTGACTCGAGGACAGGGGACACCGGGGAGCTGTTTTTT
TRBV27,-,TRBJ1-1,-,CASSSRGINTEAFF,TGTGCCAGCAGTTCCCGTGGCATTAACACTGAAGCTTTCTTT
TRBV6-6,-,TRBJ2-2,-,CASTFLPGELFF,TGTGCCAGCACCTTCCTCCCCGGGGAGCTGTTTTTT
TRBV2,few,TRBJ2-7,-,CASSNTGTDEQYF,TGTGCCAGCAGTAATACAGGGACGGACGAGCAGTACTTC
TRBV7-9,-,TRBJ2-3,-,CASSLDRGGGDTQYF,TGTGCCAGCAGCTTAGACAGGGGAGGTGGAGATACGCAGTATTTT
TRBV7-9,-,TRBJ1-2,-,CASSTLGAYGYTF,TGTGCCAGCAGCACCCTAGGTGCCTATGGCTACACCTTC
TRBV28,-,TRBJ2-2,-,CASSRLGATGELFF,TGTGCCAGCAGCCGATTGGGGGCTACCGGGGAGCTGTTTTTT
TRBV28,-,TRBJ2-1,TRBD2,CASSLSGSRYNEQFF,TGTGCCAGCAGTTTAAGCGGGAGTCGGTACAATGAGCAGTTCTTC
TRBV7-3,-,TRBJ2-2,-,CASSSSPGGPRPTGELFF,TGTGCCAGCAGCTCCTCCCCCGGGGGACCGCGACCCACCGGGGAGCTGTTTTTT
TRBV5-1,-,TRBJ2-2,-,CASSLVLDFTGELFF,TGCGCCAGCAGCTTGGTTCTAGATTTCACCGGGGAGCTGTTTTTT
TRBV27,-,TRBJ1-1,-,CASSPRSKRNTEAFF,TGTGCCAGCAGTCCCAGAAGTAAGCGGAACACTGAAGCTTTCTTT
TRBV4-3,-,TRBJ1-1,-,CASSPRSRGQDEAFF,TGCGCCAGCAGCCCCAGAAGCAGGGGTCAGGATGAAGCTTTCTTT
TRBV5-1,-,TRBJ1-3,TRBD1,CASREGQGRLGNTIYF,TGCGCCAGCAGAGAAGGACAGGGGAGGTTGGGAAACACCATATATTTT
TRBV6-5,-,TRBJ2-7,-,CASSFMTREYF,TGTGCCAGCAGTTTTATGACTCGGGAGTACTTC
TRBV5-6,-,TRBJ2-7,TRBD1,CASRGQSSYEQYF,TGTGCCAGCAGGGGACAGAGCTCCTACGAGCAGTACTTC
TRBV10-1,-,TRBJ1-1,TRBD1,CASKSGGEGSEAFF,TGCGCCAGCAAGTCAGGGGGAGAAGGCTCTGAAGCTTTCTTT
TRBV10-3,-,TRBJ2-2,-,CAVEQMNTGELFF,TGTGCCGTGGAACAGATGAACACCGGGGAGCTGTTTTTT
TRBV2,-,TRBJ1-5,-,CASRVPNQPQHF,TGTGCCAGCCGGGTCCCCAATCAGCCCCAGCATTTT
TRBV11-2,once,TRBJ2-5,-,CASRSGETQYF,TGTGCCAGCAGGTCGGGGGAGACCCAGTACTTC
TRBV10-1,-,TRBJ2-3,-,CASRDTLAPTDTQYF,TGCGCCAGCAGGGACACGCTCGCACCCACAGATACGCAGTATTTT
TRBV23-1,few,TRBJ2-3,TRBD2,CATRRSAGGPGDTQYF,TGCGCCACAAGGCGGTCGGCGGGGGGGCCTGGAGATACGCAGTATTTT
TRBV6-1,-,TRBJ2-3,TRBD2,CASSPGGGSTDTQYF,TGTGCCAGCAGTCCGGGCGGGGGTAGCACAGATACGCAGTATTTT
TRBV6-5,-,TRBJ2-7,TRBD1,CASSYSGQGGYEQYF,TGTGCCAGCAGTTACTCGGGACAGGGGGGCTACGAGCAGTACTTC